This T cell receptor beta chain emerged from a study of technical replicates of blood from a handful of donors. The table came from immunoSEQ multiplex PCR; TCRdb's copy has only in-frame clones and leaves some out. The sample has 55,000 to 75,000 clones, 86% seen once. The CDR3 spans 14 residues. Per germline, CDR1 MNHNS and CDR2 SASEGT. The V end lost 3 bases, the J end lost 3 bases, and 11 bases lay between the germline ends. Sequences were obtained from PBMCs. This clonotype was obtained from a human donor in good health. Some clones in this sample may be carry-over from other donors' samples. The V gene is TRBV6-1, the J gene TRBJ1-1, with TRBD1 as a possible D gene (5 bases). The CDR3 region has the DNA TGTGCCAGCAGTGATTTCAGGGTAGACACTGAAGCTTTCTTT. Translated: CASSDFRVDTEAFF.